These 12 T cell receptor beta chains were all obtained from the same sample, sequenced in a study of human CD8 memory T cell subsets (dated by TCRdb to the early 2020s). Early differentiated memory cells that were CCR7+ PD-1+ TIGIT+ and had dysfunctional, exhausted-like traits were classified as progenitor exhausted-like memory CD8+ T cells (TPEX). These reads were obtained on a NextSeq 550. A Human TCR Profiling Kit was used to prepare UMI-labeled 5' RACE TCRbeta libraries. TCRdb reprocessed the reads; each CDR3 protein sequence makes one entry, and DNA is unavailable. This sample's clone table shows 9,500 to 13,000 distinct CDR3 sequences. The biggest ten clones account for over 15% of the sample. Sequenced material: CD8+ T cells from PBMCs. The receptors come from a human donor in good health.

The chain links TRBV15 to TRBJ2-1; TCRdb calls TRBD2, which cannot be checked without DNA. There are 15 residues in the CDR3. Germline-derived CDR1 and CDR2 are LNHNV and YYDKDF (reference sequence). The chain's CDR3 is CATSPAGSFYNEQFF.

The chain uses TRBV27 and TRBJ2-7; as DNA is missing, the TRBD2 call by TCRdb cannot be tested. Germline CDR1 and CDR2: MNHEY and SMNVEV (reference sequence). The CDR3 sequence is 16 residues long. Here the CDR3 reads CASSLQVPAVENEQYF.

J is TRBJ1-5 and V is TRBV5-5; the TRBD1 assignment by TCRdb is unverifiable without DNA. The CDR3 has 15 amino acids. In germline, CDR1 is SGHKS, CDR2 YYEKEE (reference sequence). CDR3 region: CASSQGTGDNQPQHF.

The chain joins TRBV6-5 to TRBJ1-6; TCRdb designates TRBD1, a call that cannot be tested without DNA. CDR3 length equals 15 residues. Germline lookup yields CDR1 MNHEY and CDR2 SVGAGI. CDR3 sequence: CASSYSGTGDSPLHF.

The gene calls are TRBV4-2 and TRBJ1-6; TCRdb's D call of TRBD1 is untestable without DNA. The CDR3 is 14 amino acids. CDR1 and CDR2 from the germline V gene are LGHNA and YNFKEQ. The CDR3: CASSQGADNSPLHF.

The chain recombines TRBV7-9 with TRBJ1-2; TCRdb returns TRBD1, unconfirmable since there is no DNA. This CDR3 has 14 residues. Per the germline V gene, CDR1 is SEHNR and CDR2 is FQNEAQ (reference sequence). The CDR3 sequence is CASSSTGQGDGYTF.

The J gene is TRBJ1-6, the V gene TRBV6-5; lacking DNA, the TRBD1 call made by TCRdb goes unchecked. There are 16 residues in the CDR3. The germline V gene has CDR1 MNHEY and CDR2 SVGAGI. This CDR3 is CASSSSKTAYNSPLHF.

The rearrangement uses TRBV25-1 and TRBJ1-4; TCRdb lists TRBD1, though no DNA is available to test this call. Germline lookup yields CDR1 MGHDK and CDR2 SYGVNS. This CDR3 has 14 amino acids. This CDR3 reads CASRPGPLNEKLFF.

This rearrangement joins TRBV7-2 to TRBJ1-6; checking the TCRdb D call of TRBD1 is not possible without DNA. Germline V lookup: CDR1 SGHTA, CDR2 FQGNSA. The length of the CDR3 is 13 residues. CDR3 amino acids: CASSLGGVRTLHF.

This chain joins TRBV27 and TRBJ2-7; TCRdb's assignment of TRBD1 cannot be checked, as there is no DNA. From germline, CDR1 is MNHEY and CDR2 SMNVEV (reference sequence). This CDR3 has 13 residues. This chain's CDR3 is CASRGDSNYEQYF.

The J gene is TRBJ2-7, the V gene TRBV7-9; TCRdb lists TRBD1, though no DNA is available to test this call. CDR3 size: 16 residues. The germline V gene encodes CDR1 SEHNR and CDR2 FQNEAQ (reference sequence). CDR3: CASSLDDLTGGDEQYF.

The chain recombines TRBV20-1 with TRBJ1-2; TCRdb selects TRBD1, and the lack of DNA leaves this call unchecked. CDR1 is DFQATT and CDR2 is SNEGSKA in the germline V gene (reference sequence). The CDR3 is made up of 15 amino acids. The CDR3 spells CSARDLGGINYGYTF.